The TCR beta chain under discussion was sequenced for a study of blood T cells in healthy people across ages. General study results and limits: Naive T cell percentage by flow cytometry tracked strongly with beta diversity. TCR beta diversity per million T cells fell roughly linearly with age. With unsorted PBMCs, a conclusive comparison of naive versus antigen-experienced cells was not possible.

It was with a sample-barcoded 5' primer and a J-beta primer mix that a second PCR of roughly 6 to 12 cycles was run. From the 5' RACE reads, TCRdb called clonotypes with MiXCR, one entry per CDR3 protein. The profile shows 1.5 million to 2 million distinct CDR3 sequences, about 39% of them singletons. Comments on this clonotype: Its antigen is not identified.

Researchers report isolating at least 7 million PBMCs per sample. Per germline, CDR1 DFQATT and CDR2 SNEGSKA (reference sequence). V trimming: 5 bases; J trimming: 3 bases; junction bases outside the gene matches: 14. The CDR3 loop spans 16 amino acids. The sample taken for sequencing was blood. The receptor was isolated from a human donor in good health. The gene calls are TRBV20-1 and TRBJ2-7; 9 bases align to TRBD1. DNA for the CDR3: TGCAGTGCTGACCTTTATGGACAGGGGATACTCTACGAGCAGTACTTC. As protein: CSADLYGQGILYEQYF.